Below are 18 T cell receptor beta chains sequenced from a single sample in a study of shared clonotypes between healthy human individuals. TCRdb's copy holds only in-frame clones and misses some; the assay was immunoSEQ multiplex PCR. The repertoire holds about 1.1 million clones, with approximately 80% as singletons. The sequencing input was memory CD4+ T cells from PBMCs. Subset described: CD45RA-negative fraction. The receptors shown here come from a man in his late teens or twenties in good health. Some clones in this sample may be carry-over from other donors' samples.

V is TRBV9 and J is TRBJ1-5; D ambiguous. Germline V lookup: CDR1 SGDLS, CDR2 YYNGEE. V was trimmed by 4 bases and J by 4 bases, leaving 15 bases between them. This CDR3 has 15 amino acids. The CDR3, as DNA: TGTGCCAGCAGCCCCCAGCCGGAGTATAATCAGCCCCAGCATTTT. Translated, it gives CASSPQPEYNQPQHF. Complete variable domain (other parts from reference TRBV9 and TRBJ1-5): DSGVTQTPKHLITATGQRVTLRCSPRSGDLSVYWYQQSLDQGLQFLIQYYNGEERAKGNILERFSAQQFPDLHSELNLSSLELGDSALYFCASSPQPEYNQPQHFGDGTRLSIL.

The chain has TRBV6-1 and TRBJ1-1; no definite D call. Trimming stripped 10 bases from V and 1 base from J, with 16 bases between. Per the germline V gene, CDR1 is MNHNS and CDR2 is SASEGT. The CDR3 runs to 14 residues. CDR3 protein: CATPSQGWNTEAFF. The DNA for the CDR3 is TGTGCCACCCCCTCCCAAGGCTGGAACACTGAAGCTTTCTTT.

This clone came up once. The chain uses TRBV7-9 and TRBJ2-5; D is possibly TRBD1 (6 bases). CDR1 SEHNR and CDR2 FQNEAQ come from the germline V gene (reference sequence). CDR3 length: 16 residues. With 8 bases removed from V and 2 bases from J, the gap between germline ends came to 21 bases. CDR3 coding DNA: TGTGCCAGCGGCTCTTTTAACAGGGAGCCACAAGAGACCCAGTACTTC. This encodes CASGSFNREPQETQYF.

The rearrangement uses TRBV5-5 and TRBJ2-1; D gene uncertain. With 6 bases removed from V and 7 bases from J, the gap between germline ends came to 8 bases. The CDR3 runs to 11 residues. Looked up from germline, CDR1 is SGHKS and CDR2 is YYEKEE (reference sequence). This CDR3 is CASTLGNEQFF. CDR3 DNA: TGTGCCAGCACACTGGGGAATGAGCAGTTCTTC.

This sequence joins TRBV9 and TRBJ2-3, with 11 bases lining up with TRBD2. This CDR3 region has 16 residues. J was trimmed by 4 bases and V by 2 bases; bases with no gene match: 6. Germline V gene data show CDR1 as SGDLS and CDR2 as YYNGEE. The CDR3 spells CASSVISGRVADTQYF. Here the CDR3 DNA reads TGTGCCAGCAGCGTTATTAGCGGGAGGGTGGCAGATACGCAGTATTTT.

This clone was detected only once. V gene TRBV5-1 combines with J gene TRBJ2-7, with D tentatively TRBD1 or TRBD2 (5 bases each). Germline CDR1 reads SGHRS; CDR2 reads YFSETQ. V gave up 0 bases and J gave up 5 bases, with 15 bases separating them. The CDR3 totals 15 residues. CDR3 in amino acids: CASSLGVAPGHEQYF. The CDR3 DNA sequence: TGCGCCAGCAGCTTGGGGGTAGCGCCGGGACACGAGCAGTACTTC. Filled out from reference TRBV5-1 and TRBJ2-7, the complete variable domain reads KAGVTQTPRYLIKTRGQQVTLSCSPISGHRSVSWYQQTPGQGLQFLFEYFSETQRNKGNFPGRFSGRQFSNSRSEMNVSTLELGDSALYLCASSLGVAPGHEQYFGPGTRLTVT.

The gene calls are TRBV29-1 and TRBJ2-3; the D gene is possibly TRBD2 (5 bases). Trimming left V 4 bases short and J 6 bases short, with 8 bases between. Germline CDR1 is SQVTM and CDR2 is ANQGSEA. The CDR3 consists of 11 residues. In DNA form, the CDR3 reads TGCAGCGTTGCTCGAGGGGATACGCAGTATTTT. This gives the protein CSVARGDTQYF.

This sequence joins TRBV11-2 and TRBJ2-5; 8 nucleotides align to TRBD1. The J call may be incorrect, as the DNA end agrees better with TRBJ2-7. The CDR3 is made up of 14 amino acids. Germline values: CDR1 SGHAT, CDR2 FQNNGV. CDR3 sequence (DNA): TGTGCCAGCAGCTCAACGGGACAGGCGATCGAGCAGTACTTC. Protein: CASSSTGQAIEQYF.

V gene TRBV6-1 combines with J gene TRBJ2-1, with 10 bases matching TRBD2. Germline values: CDR1 MNHNS, CDR2 SASEGT. The CDR3 is 15 amino acids. Germline trimming cut 7 bases from V and 8 bases from J; bases unmatched to any gene: 11. The CDR3 reads CASMRTSGLPYEQFF. CDR3 DNA: TGTGCCAGCATGAGGACTAGCGGACTCCCTTATGAGCAGTTCTTC.

Details on this clone: At the DNA level, this CDR3 is encoded by other sequences in the same sample as well. V usage is TRBV7-2 and J usage is TRBJ2-7, with 8 bases identical to TRBD2. This CDR3 has 16 residues. The trim removed 3 bases at V and 3 bases at J, leaving 10 bases unmatched. Germline V gives CDR1 SGHTA, CDR2 FQGNSA. The CDR3 nucleotides are TGTGCCAGCAGCTTGGGGGCCGGGACTAGTAGCTACGAGCAGTACTTC. Translated, it gives CASSLGAGTSSYEQYF. The whole variable domain, filled in from reference TRBV7-2 and TRBJ2-7, reads GAGVSQSPSNKVTEKGKDVELRCDPISGHTALYWYRQSLGQGLEFLIYFQGNSAPDKSGLPSDRFSAERTGGSVSTLTIQRTQQEDSAVYLCASSLGAGTSSYEQYFGPGTRLTVT.

The CDR3 DNA sequence: TGTGCCAGCAGCACCGGACAGGGGGCCGGGGAGCTGTTTTTT. Protein product: CASSTGQGAGELFF. The chain recombines TRBV7-3 with TRBJ2-2, with 10 bases identical to TRBD1. Germline loops: CDR1 SGHTA, CDR2 FQGTGA. The ends lost 5 bases at V and 6 bases at J; junction bases unmatched: 3. CDR3 size: 14 residues. Looking up the rest from reference TRBV7-3 and TRBJ2-2 gives the full variable domain: GAGVSQTPSNKVTEKGKYVELRCDPISGHTALYWYRQSLGQGPEFLIYFQGTGAADDSGLPNDRFFAVRPEGSVSTLKIQRTERGDSAVYLCASSTGQGAGELFFGEGSRLTVL.

The CDR3 here is CASSIWFVTANYGYTF. CDR3 nucleotides: TGTGCCAGTAGTATATGGTTTGTGACAGCTAACTATGGCTACACCTTC. This chain uses TRBV19 with TRBJ1-2; D is possibly TRBD1 (5 bases). Germline assignment: CDR1 LNHDA and CDR2 SQIVND (reference sequence). V gave up 2 bases and J gave up 0 bases, with 13 bases separating them. The CDR3 has 16 amino acids.

The genes are TRBV28 and TRBJ1-1; D might be TRBD1 (5 bases). CDR1 is MDHEN and CDR2 is SYDVKM in the germline V gene. V shed 7 bases and J shed 5 bases, with 14 bases lying between them. There are 13 residues in the CDR3. DNA for the CDR3: TGTGCCAGCATCCGGGGAAGGGGAACTGAAGCTTTCTTT. Translation: CASIRGRGTEAFF.

The chain joins TRBV5-1 to TRBJ1-3; D may be TRBD1 (5 bases). V lost 4 bases and J 6 bases, leaving 14 bases between the germline ends. In germline, CDR1 is SGHRS, CDR2 YFSETQ. This CDR3 is 14 amino acids long. CDR3: CASSPDGAQNTIYF. The CDR3 DNA reads TGCGCCAGCAGCCCGGATGGGGCCCAAAACACCATATATTTT.

Points on this clone: A clone one base away is much larger, so this may be a read error. The same CDR3 is also encoded by other DNA sequences in this sample. The chain employs TRBV7-2 and TRBJ1-1; a possible D gene is TRBD1 (5 bases). The germline CDR1 and CDR2 sequences are SGHTA and FQGNSA. The CDR3 is made up of 13 amino acids. V was cut by 1 base and J by 4 bases, with 7 bases left in between. The CDR3, as DNA: TGTGCCAGCAGCTTAGACGGGGGCACTGAAGCTTTCTTT. Its protein is CASSLDGGTEAFF.

The J gene is TRBJ2-7, the V gene TRBV7-9; D might be TRBD1 or TRBD2, each matching 5 bases. CDR3 length equals 14 residues. Deletions cut 5 bases from V and 2 bases from J, with 13 bases between. CDR1 is SEHNR, CDR2 FQNEAQ, per germline (reference sequence). In DNA form, the CDR3 reads TGTGCCAGCAGCCCCGGGACGGCCACCTACGAGCAGTACTTC. This translates into CASSPGTATYEQYF.

The chain links TRBV7-8 to TRBJ1-5; no firm D call. V lost 5 bases and J lost 6, with 14 bases in between. This CDR3 has 14 residues. Germline V lookup: CDR1 SGHVS, CDR2 FQNEAQ. The CDR3 DNA reads as TGTGCCAGCAGCAGCCGACGGGTTGGTCAGCCCCAGCATTTT. It specifies CASSSRRVGQPQHF.

For this clone: This specimen includes other DNA sequences encoding the same CDR3. The chain recombines TRBV19 with TRBJ2-7; D gene unclear. V was pared by 1 base and J by 2 bases, with 6 bases between. The CDR3 runs to 13 residues. Per the germline V gene, CDR1 is LNHDA and CDR2 is SQIVND (reference sequence). The CDR3 spells CASSIGTPYEQYF. The CDR3 DNA reads as TGTGCCAGTAGTATAGGGACCCCCTACGAGCAGTACTTC.